This T cell receptor (beta chain) was captured by sequencing in a study of tumor-infiltrating lymphocytes in oesophageal squamous cell carcinoma. In this sample, this clonotype turned up a few times. TCRdb independently ran MiXCR on the PCR reads; one entry per CDR3 protein. The sample has 15,000 to 20,000 distinct CDR3 sequences; more than 40% are singletons. In germline, CDR1 is SGHVS, CDR2 FQNEAQ. V lost 5 bases, J lost 5 bases, and 8 bases stayed unmatched. The CDR3 contains 14 residues. This sequence originates from a male donor with esophageal squamous cell carcinoma. The J gene is TRBJ2-7, the V gene TRBV7-8; TRBD1 matches 8 bases. Input material: normal esophageal tissue next to the tumor. DNA for the CDR3: TGTGCCAGCAGCGCAAGACAGGGGATCGACGAGCAGTACTTC. Its translation is CASSARQGIDEQYF.